Below, 25 T cell receptor beta chains from the same sample are listed, as sequenced in a study of blood T cell repertoires in COVID-19. Sequenced by immunoSEQ multiplex PCR; TCRdb stores in-frame clones only, minus some. The table lists 150,000 to 200,000 clones, roughly 85% of them singletons, with roughly 3% in the top ten. Sequenced: peripheral blood. The receptors here all came from a human donor with acute or convalescent COVID-19. The donor label of this sample is uncertain.

This chain uses TRBV6-6 with TRBJ2-7; D is uncertain. This CDR3 contains 13 residues. V lost 0 bases, J lost 1 base, and 4 bases lay in between. Germline V gene lookup returns CDR1 MNHNY and CDR2 SVGAGI (reference sequence). The CDR3 DNA reads TGTGCCAGCAGTTACTCGAGATCCTACGAGCAGTACTTC. Translating gives CASSYSRSYEQYF.

The sample holds one count of this clone. The V and J genes are TRBV3-1 (or the pseudogene TRBV3-2) and TRBJ1-6; D is unresolved. There are 14 residues in the CDR3. V was trimmed by 0 bases and J by 6 bases, leaving 6 bases between them. Germline V lookup: CDR1 LGHDT, CDR2 YNNKEL (reference sequence). In nucleotides, the CDR3 is TGTGCCAGCAGCCAAGATCGCGGTAATTCACCCCTCCACTTT. This translates into CASSQDRGNSPLHF.

The chain combines TRBV5-1 with TRBJ1-1; 8 bases match TRBD1. Germline trimming cut 4 bases from V and 1 base from J; bases unmatched to any gene: 9. The CDR3 runs to 16 residues. Germline CDR1 reads SGHRS; CDR2 reads YFSETQ. CDR3 sequence reads: CASSPRTGRKNTEAFF. For the CDR3, the DNA is TGCGCCAGCAGCCCTCGGACAGGGAGGAAGAACACTGAAGCTTTCTTT.

This sequence joins TRBV30 and TRBJ2-7; 9 nucleotides align to TRBD1. The CDR3 runs 13 residues. Looked up from germline, CDR1 is GTSNPN and CDR2 is SVGIG (reference sequence). With V trimmed by 2 bases and J by 3 bases, 2 bases remained unmatched. The CDR3 protein is CAWSKGQGYEQYF. The CDR3 DNA reads TGTGCCTGGAGTAAGGGACAGGGCTACGAGCAGTACTTC.

The CDR3 region is CASSERKGRGNQPQHF. The CDR3 region has the DNA TGTGCCAGCAGTGAACGGAAGGGGAGGGGCAATCAGCCCCAGCATTTT. The V call is TRBV6-1, the J call TRBJ1-5, with a tentative D call TRBD1 (5 bases). The V end was cut by 2 bases, the J end by 2 bases, with 13 bases between. The germline V gene encodes CDR1 MNHNS and CDR2 SASEGT. This CDR3 is built from 16 residues.

V gene TRBV7-8 combines with J gene TRBJ1-5, with no clear D. The CDR3 runs to 14 residues. Per germline, CDR1 SGHVS and CDR2 FQNEAQ. V lost 6 bases, J lost 6 bases, and 15 bases lay in between. CDR3 region: CASSYTTPSQPQHF. The CDR3 DNA reads TGTGCCAGCAGTTACACGACACCCAGTCAGCCCCAGCATTTT. Based on the CDR3 plus reference TRBV7-8 and TRBJ1-5, the full variable domain is GAGVSQSPRYKVAKRGQDVALRCDPISGHVSLFWYQQALGQGPEFLTYFQNEAQLDKSGLPSDRFFAERPEGSVSTLKIQRTQQEDSAVYLCASSYTTPSQPQHFGDGTRLSIL.

This clone was picked up a small number of times. The chain is built from TRBV15 and TRBJ2-7; 8 bases are a match to TRBD1. This CDR3 is built from 14 residues. With V trimmed by 6 bases and J by 5 bases, 9 bases remained unmatched. Looked up from germline, CDR1 is LNHNV and CDR2 is YYDKDF (reference sequence). The CDR3 region is CATRGPHRGNEQYF. The DNA for the CDR3 is TGTGCCACCAGAGGTCCACACAGGGGGAACGAGCAGTACTTC. Full variable domain (remainder filled in from reference TRBV15 and TRBJ2-7): DAMVIQNPRYQVTQFGKPVTLSCSQTLNHNVMYWYQQKSSQAPKLLFHYYDKDFNNEADTPDNFQSRRPNTSFCFLDIRSPGLGDTAMYLCATRGPHRGNEQYFGPGTRLTVT.

This clone showed up many times. This chain connects TRBV11-2 to TRBJ2-7; TRBD1 matches at 9 bases. The length of the CDR3 is 17 residues. Germline V gene lookup returns CDR1 SGHAT and CDR2 FQNNGV. The V gene end was trimmed by 5 bases and the J gene end by 0 bases; junction bases not matched to a gene: 11. The CDR3 DNA reads TGTGCCAGCAGCCCAGGACAGGGACAGGGCCGCTCCTACGAGCAGTACTTC. Translation gives CASSPGQGQGRSYEQYF.

The chain has TRBV5-6 and TRBJ1-4; maybe TRBD1 (5 bases). The V gene lost 2 bases and the J gene lost 0 bases, with 17 bases spanning the gap. This CDR3 is 18 amino acids long. Germline CDR1 reads SGHDT; CDR2 reads YYEEEE. Here the CDR3 reads CASSFLQGQVATNEKLFF. DNA of the CDR3: TGTGCCAGCAGCTTTTTGCAGGGCCAGGTTGCAACTAATGAAAAACTGTTTTTT.

The chain recombines TRBV27 with TRBJ1-1; 7 positions agree with TRBD1. The CDR3 is made up of 17 amino acids. CDR1 is MNHEY and CDR2 is SMNVEV in the germline V gene (reference sequence). The junction had 11 bases not matched to a gene; V was cut back by 3 bases and J by 1 base. DNA of the CDR3: TGTGCCAGCAGTTTCGGCAACAGGGGTGTAGGGAACACTGAAGCTTTCTTT. Translating gives CASSFGNRGVGNTEAFF.

The rearrangement joins TRBV7-2 to TRBJ1-3; 9 bases align to TRBD1. CDR3 size: 15 residues. With V trimmed by 1 base and J by 4 bases, 2 bases remained unmatched. Germline V CDR1 and CDR2: SGHTA, FQGNSA. This chain's CDR3 is CASSLDRGPGNTIYF. The CDR3 DNA sequence: TGTGCCAGCAGCTTAGACAGGGGGCCCGGAAACACCATATATTTT.

This chain uses TRBV5-5 with TRBJ2-2; 10 bases match TRBD1. Germline V CDR1 and CDR2: SGHKS, YYEKEE (reference sequence). This CDR3 has 16 amino acids. Trimming took 4 bases from V and 4 from J; bases not matched to a gene: 7. This chain's CDR3 is CASSVPDRGVTGELFF. For the CDR3, the DNA is TGTGCCAGCAGCGTACCGGACAGGGGGGTCACCGGGGAGCTGTTTTTT.

The V call is TRBV5-6, the J call TRBJ1-1; D is possibly TRBD1 (5 bases). The germline CDR1 and CDR2 sequences are SGHDT and YYEEEE. Between the trimmed V and J ends, which lost 0 bases and 2 bases, there was a span of 11 bases. The CDR3 totals 15 residues. CDR3 coding DNA: TGTGCCAGCAGCTTGGAAGACAGACCCAACACTGAAGCTTTCTTT. It codes for CASSLEDRPNTEAFF.

The genes are TRBV7-8 and TRBJ2-7; D gene uncertain. The CDR3 loop spans 14 amino acids. V shed 5 bases and J shed 2 bases, with 13 bases lying between them. From germline, CDR1 is SGHVS and CDR2 FQNEAQ. The CDR3 region has the DNA TGTGCCAGCAGCCCCCGACACGGCCCCTACGAGCAGTACTTC. Its translation is CASSPRHGPYEQYF.

The rearrangement uses TRBV14 and TRBJ2-7, with a possible D match to TRBD1 (5 bases). CDR3 length: 14 residues. V lost 4 bases and J 3 bases, leaving 13 bases between the germline ends. CDR1 and CDR2 from the germline V gene are SGHDN and FVKESK. The CDR3 nucleotides are TGTGCCAGCAGCCGAGGACACCTCTACTACGAGCAGTACTTC. Protein: CASSRGHLYYEQYF.

This clone was detected only once. J is TRBJ2-3 and V is TRBV7-9, with 8 bases that match TRBD2. After removal of 8 bases from V and 1 base from J, the junction contained 8 bases not matched to a gene. The CDR3 sequence is 15 residues long. In germline, CDR1 is SEHNR, CDR2 FQNEAQ (reference sequence). The CDR3 nucleotides read TGTGCCAGCCGCTATAGCGGGGCTGGCACAGATACGCAGTATTTT. Its translation is CASRYSGAGTDTQYF.

The V and J genes are TRBV9 and TRBJ2-1; 7 bases align to TRBD2. Trimming took 0 bases from V and 3 from J; bases not matched to a gene: 3. Germline lookup yields CDR1 SGDLS and CDR2 YYNGEE. The CDR3 consists of 15 residues. CDR3 nucleotides: TGTGCCAGCAGCGTAGTGGGCGGGGGCTACAATGAGCAGTTCTTC. It codes for CASSVVGGGYNEQFF. Variable domain in full (rest from reference TRBV9 and TRBJ2-1): DSGVTQTPKHLITATGQRVTLRCSPRSGDLSVYWYQQSLDQGLQFLIQYYNGEERAKGNILERFSAQQFPDLHSELNLSSLELGDSALYFCASSVVGGGYNEQFFGPGTRLTVL.

This clone was seen more than once but under ten times. For the CDR3, the DNA is TGCGCCAGCAGCTTGGTCCCCCAATACGAGCAGTACTTC. This codes for CASSLVPQYEQYF. The chain has TRBV5-1 and TRBJ2-7, with D unclear. V lost 0 bases, J lost 4 bases, and 8 bases lay in between. The CDR3 consists of 13 residues. CDR1 and CDR2 from the germline V gene are SGHRS and YFSETQ.

The gene calls are TRBV19 and TRBJ1-6; TRBD1 is a possible D gene (6 bases). The CDR3 sequence is 15 residues long. Trimming took off 4 bases at V and 10 bases at J, with 17 bases between the two ends. Germline CDR1 and CDR2: LNHDA and SQIVND (reference sequence). The CDR3 DNA reads as TGTGCCAGTAGTACGGGAACAGGGCTTAGATCACCCCTCCACTTT. Residues: CASSTGTGLRSPLHF.

This clone was seen a single time. V usage is TRBV28 and J usage is TRBJ1-5, with 8 bases matching TRBD1. The length of the CDR3 is 14 residues. Germline CDR1 is MDHEN and CDR2 is SYDVKM. V trimming: 5 bases; J trimming: 5 bases; junction bases outside the gene matches: 5. The DNA of the CDR3 is TGTGCCAGCAGTCGAAACAGGGGGGATCAGCCCCAGCATTTT. This translates into CASSRNRGDQPQHF.

V gene TRBV30 combines with J gene TRBJ2-7; D call uncertain. Trimming removed 2 bases at V and 1 base at J, with 9 bases between. The CDR3 length is 13 residues. Germline CDR1 reads GTSNPN; CDR2 reads SVGIG (reference sequence). The CDR3 bases are TGTGCCTGGAGTACACGACTTTCCTACGAGCAGTACTTC. Translated, it gives CAWSTRLSYEQYF.

This chain links TRBV4-2 with TRBJ2-3, with a tentative D call TRBD2 (7 bases). Trimming took off 5 bases at V and 3 bases at J, with 15 bases between the two ends. This CDR3 spans 15 amino acids. CDR1 and CDR2 (germline): LGHNA, YNFKEQ. CDR3 nucleotides: TGTGCCAGCAGCACACAGGGAGGGGGGACAGATACGCAGTATTTT. Translating gives CASSTQGGGTDTQYF.

The chain carries TRBV6-5 and TRBJ2-7, with D possibly TRBD1 on 6 matching bases. Trimming pared 0 bases from V and 2 bases from J, leaving 8 bases between. Germline V gives CDR1 MNHEY, CDR2 SVGAGI. The CDR3 loop spans 14 amino acids. DNA of the CDR3: TGTGCCAGCAGTTACTCTTCAGGGGCCTACGAGCAGTACTTC. This encodes CASSYSSGAYEQYF.

The rearrangement uses TRBV30 and TRBJ1-5; D uncertain. CDR1 GTSNPN and CDR2 SVGIG come from the germline V gene (reference sequence). This CDR3 has 13 residues. V was clipped by 2 bases and J by 5 bases, with 10 bases between them. CDR3 nucleotides: TGTGCCTGGAGTAGTCAGGTAGATCAGCCCCAGCATTTT. Translation: CAWSSQVDQPQHF. Using reference TRBV30 and TRBJ1-5 for the parts outside the CDR3, the full variable domain is SQTIHQWPATLVQPVGSPLSLECTVEGTSNPNLYWYRQAAGRGLQLLFYSVGIGQISSEVPQNLSASRPQDRQFILSSKKLLLSDSGFYLCAWSSQVDQPQHFGDGTRLSIL.

This sequence joins TRBV5-5 and TRBJ1-2; weak D call: TRBD1 (6 bases). The V and J ends lost 1 base and 4 bases respectively, with 11 bases between them. The CDR3 has 14 amino acids. CDR1 is SGHKS and CDR2 is YYEKEE in the germline V gene (reference sequence). The CDR3 DNA reads TGTGCCAGCAGCTTGACGGGACATGCCTATGGCTACACCTTC. Amino acids: CASSLTGHAYGYTF.